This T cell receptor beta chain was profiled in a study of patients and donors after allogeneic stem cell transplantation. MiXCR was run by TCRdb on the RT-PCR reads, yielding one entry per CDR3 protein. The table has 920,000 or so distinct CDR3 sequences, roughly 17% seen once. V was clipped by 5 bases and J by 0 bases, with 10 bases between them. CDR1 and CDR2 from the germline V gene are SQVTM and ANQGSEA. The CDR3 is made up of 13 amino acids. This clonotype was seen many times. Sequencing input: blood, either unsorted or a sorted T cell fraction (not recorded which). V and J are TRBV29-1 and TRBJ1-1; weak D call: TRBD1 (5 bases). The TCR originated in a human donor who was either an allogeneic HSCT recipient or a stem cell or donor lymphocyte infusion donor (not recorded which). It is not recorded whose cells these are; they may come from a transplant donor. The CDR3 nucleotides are TGCAGCGTTCAGGGAATTATGAACACTGAAGCTTTCTTT. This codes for CSVQGIMNTEAFF.